Below, 3 T cell receptor beta chains from the same sample are listed, as sequenced in a study of T cell repertoires in cytomegalovirus infection. TCRdb called the reads again in MiXCR, with one record for every CDR3 protein. The sample holds 450,000 to 650,000 distinct CDR3 sequences, approximately 40% seen once. These TCRs' antigens remain unknown. The sample here was cultured PBMCs, taken from culture after CMV antigen stimulation. Source of these receptors: a human donor in good health (CMV status not recorded). Some clones in this sample may be carry-over from other donors' samples.

J is TRBJ1-2 and V is TRBV14, with a possible D match to TRBD1 (6 bases). Trimming left V 3 bases short and J 0 bases short, with 17 bases between. CDR1 and CDR2 (germline): SGHDN, FVKESK. The CDR3 extends over 17 amino acids. The CDR3 loop reads CASSQARGLGTNYGYTF. The DNA of the CDR3 is TGTGCCAGCAGCCAGGCTAGGGGGTTAGGGACTAACTATGGCTACACCTTC.

This clonotype has only a few counts. The rearrangement joins TRBV12-3 or TRBV12-4 to TRBJ1-2, with a possible D match to TRBD1 (5 bases). Trimming removed 4 bases at V and 5 bases at J, with 17 bases between. The CDR3 extends over 15 amino acids. CDR3 coding DNA: TGTGCCAGCAGTTCGGGCCACACAGGTCGATATGGCTACACCTTC. It translates to CASSSGHTGRYGYTF.

This clonotype was picked up a small number of times. This CDR3 is CASNFGVNSNQPQHF. For the CDR3, the DNA is TGTGCCAGCAATTTCGGGGTTAATAGCAATCAGCCCCAGCATTTT. This chain joins TRBV6-6 and TRBJ1-5; D not resolved. This CDR3 is 15 amino acids long. Trimming shortened V by 7 bases and J by 0 bases, and 13 bases separated the two germline ends. Germline V gene lookup returns CDR1 MNHNY and CDR2 SVGAGI (reference sequence).